The subject of this entry is one T cell receptor (beta chain). What it binds is not known. These data belong to a study of cytomegalovirus exposure and HLA in healthy donors. Study-wide results and caveats: Sequencing artifact likely explains a cluster of highly shared sequence variants.

Germline CDR1 and CDR2: SGHDN and FVKESK. The ends lost 4 bases at V and 2 bases at J; junction bases unmatched: 5. The CDR3 runs 15 residues. The PCR contained 60 Vbeta and 13 Jbeta primers. Only in-frame clones appear in the TCRdb table, and some are missing; sequencing was by immunoSEQ multiplex PCR. This repertoire shows 100,000 to 150,000 clones, around 80% found once; its top ten account for 1.2%. Each donor was healthy, and each was a bone marrow donor. The V call is TRBV14, the J call TRBJ2-3; 8 nucleotides match TRBD1. This TCR was recovered from a female donor in good health and CMV-seronegative. Sequences were obtained from PBMCs. The CDR3 loop is CASSPGQGYTDTQYF. CDR3 DNA sequence: TGTGCCAGCAGCCCCGGACAGGGATACACAGATACGCAGTATTTT.